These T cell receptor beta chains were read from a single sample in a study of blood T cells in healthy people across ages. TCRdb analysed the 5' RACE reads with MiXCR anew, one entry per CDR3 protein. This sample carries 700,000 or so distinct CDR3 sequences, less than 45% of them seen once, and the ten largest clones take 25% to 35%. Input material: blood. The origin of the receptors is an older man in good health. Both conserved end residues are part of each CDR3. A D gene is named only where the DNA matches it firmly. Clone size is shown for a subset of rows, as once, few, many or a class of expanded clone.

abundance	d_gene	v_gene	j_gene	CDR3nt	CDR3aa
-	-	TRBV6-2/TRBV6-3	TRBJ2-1	TGTGCCAGCAGCTCCCCGTTAGGTCCAGGGTACAATGAGCAGTTCTTC	CASSSPLGPGYNEQFF
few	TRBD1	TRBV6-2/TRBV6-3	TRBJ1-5	TGTGCCAGCATCCCGGGAGGGGGCCCGCCGCATTTT	CASIPGGGPPHF
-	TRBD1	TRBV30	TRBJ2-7	TGTGCCTGGAGTCCTACAGGGGGAGAGTTCTACGAGCAGTACTTC	CAWSPTGGEFYEQYF
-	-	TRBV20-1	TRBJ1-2	TGCAGTGCTAACGACAGAAGTAACTATGGCTACACCTTC	CSANDRSNYGYTF
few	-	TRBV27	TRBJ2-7	TGTGCCAGCCATACCACAGGACAGCCCTACGAGCAGTACTTC	CASHTTGQPYEQYF
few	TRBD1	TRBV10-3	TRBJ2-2	TGTGCCATCAGTTCGGACAGGGCCGGGGACACCGGGGAGCTGTTTTTT	CAISSDRAGDTGELFF
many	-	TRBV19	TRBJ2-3	TGTGCCAGTAGTTACCGGGACGGATCCACAGATACGCAGTATTTT	CASSYRDGSTDTQYF
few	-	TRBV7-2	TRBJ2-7	TGTGCCAGCAGCTTAAGGACGGATATATACGAGCAGTACTTC	CASSLRTDIYEQYF
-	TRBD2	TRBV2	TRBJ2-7	TGTGCCAGCAGTAAGTCAGCGGGAGGGACAGACGAGCAGTACTTC	CASSKSAGGTDEQYF
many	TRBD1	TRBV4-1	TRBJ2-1	TGCGCCAGCAGCCAACCCGACAGGGGCGCCTACAATGAGCAGTTCTTC	CASSQPDRGAYNEQFF
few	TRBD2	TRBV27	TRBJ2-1	TGTGCCAGCAGCGCCTCTAGCGGGCTGGTCCCCTACAATGAGCAGTTCTTC	CASSASSGLVPYNEQFF
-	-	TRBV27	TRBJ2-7	TGTGCCAGCGGTCCCCGACTGGCGGCAACTAACTACGAGCAGTACTTC	CASGPRLAATNYEQYF
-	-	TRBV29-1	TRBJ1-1	TGCAGCGGCCATCCCGGGGGGGTGAACACTGAAGCTTTCTTT	CSGHPGGVNTEAFF
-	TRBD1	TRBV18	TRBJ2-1	TGTGCCAGCTCACCCGGGACAGGGACTTTCAATGAGCAGTTCTTC	CASSPGTGTFNEQFF
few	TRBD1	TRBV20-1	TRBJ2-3	TGCAGTGCCGAGACGGGACAGGGGGCGGATACGCAGTATTTT	CSAETGQGADTQYF
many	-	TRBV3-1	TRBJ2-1	TGTGCCAGCATGCTCGGGGGTAGCTCCTACAATGAGCAGTTCTTC	CASMLGGSSYNEQFF
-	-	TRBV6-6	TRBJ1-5	TGTGCCAGCAGTTCTGAGAGCAATCAGCCCCAGCATTTT	CASSSESNQPQHF
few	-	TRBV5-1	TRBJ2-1	TGCGCCAGCAGCCCGTCGCCCCCACCGGGAAACAATGAGCAGTTCTTC	CASSPSPPPGNNEQFF
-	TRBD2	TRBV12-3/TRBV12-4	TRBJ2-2	TGTGCCAGCAGTTTTGGACTAGCTGACACCGGGGAGCTGTTTTTT	CASSFGLADTGELFF
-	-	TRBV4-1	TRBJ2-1	TGCGCCAGCAGCCATCTGAGGGTCAACAATGAGCAGTTCTTC	CASSHLRVNNEQFF
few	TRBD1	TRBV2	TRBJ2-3	TGTGCCAGCAGTGCAAAGGGACAGACAGGAACAGATACGCAGTATTTT	CASSAKGQTGTDTQYF
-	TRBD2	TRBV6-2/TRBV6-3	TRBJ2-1	TGTGCCAGCAGTTCTATGACTAGCGGGAGGGACAATGGGCAGTTCTTC	CASSSMTSGRDNGQFF
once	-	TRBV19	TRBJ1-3	TGTGCCAGTAGCCCTGGGGGGCCTGGAAACACCATATATTTT	CASSPGGPGNTIYF
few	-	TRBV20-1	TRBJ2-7	TGCAGTGCAAGGATCCAATACGAGCAGTACTTC	CSARIQYEQYF
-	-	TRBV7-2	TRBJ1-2	TGTGCCAGCAGCCTAAGGGGTTCAGACAACCGCTACACCTTC	CASSLRGSDNRYTF
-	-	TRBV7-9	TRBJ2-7	TGTGCCAGCAGCTTAGATGGTCCAGGCGGAGTACCTTACGAGCAGTACTTC	CASSLDGPGGVPYEQYF
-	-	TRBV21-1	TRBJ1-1	TGTGCCAGCAGCAAAGTTTGGGGGGAAGCTTTCTTT	CASSKVWGEAFF
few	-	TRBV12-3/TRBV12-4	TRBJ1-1	TGTGCCAGCAAGCTCAGGGGCGGGAACACTGAAGCTTTCTTT	CASKLRGGNTEAFF
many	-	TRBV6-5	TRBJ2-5	TGTGCCAGCAGTTACCGAGGGGGGAGACGGAATGAGCAGTACTTC	CASSYRGGRRNEQYF
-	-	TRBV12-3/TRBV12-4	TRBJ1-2	TGTGCCAGCAGTTTAGCCGAGAGCTATGGCTACACCTTC	CASSLAESYGYTF
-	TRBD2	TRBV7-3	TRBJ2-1	TGTGCCAGCAGCCGACTAGCTATCTTCGGTGAGCAGTTCTTC	CASSRLAIFGEQFF
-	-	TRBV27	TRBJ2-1	TGTGCCAGCAGCCTTCAGGCGAGCAAATACAATGAGCAGTTCTTC	CASSLQASKYNEQFF
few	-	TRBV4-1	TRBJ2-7	TGCGCCAGCAGCCCCCTTGGACAGTTGGGATCCTACGAGCAGTACTTC	CASSPLGQLGSYEQYF
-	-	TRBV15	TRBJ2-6	TGTGCCACCAGCAGACCCCTGGTGGGGGGGCCTGGGGCCAACGTCCTGACTTTC	CATSRPLVGGPGANVLTF
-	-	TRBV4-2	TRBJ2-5	TGTGCCAGCAGCCCCACACCCGGTTTCGGGGAGCAGTACTTC	CASSPTPGFGEQYF
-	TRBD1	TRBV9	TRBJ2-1	TGTGCCAGCAGCGTTCAAGGACAGGGGGCTAGTGAGCAGTTCTTC	CASSVQGQGASEQFF
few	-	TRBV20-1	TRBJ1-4	TGCAGTGCTAGCAACATGGGGGGCGGAAATGAAAAACTGTTTTTT	CSASNMGGGNEKLFF
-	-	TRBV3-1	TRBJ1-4	TGTGCCAGCAGCCTCACCGGGATCTTTAATGAAAAACTGTTTTTT	CASSLTGIFNEKLFF
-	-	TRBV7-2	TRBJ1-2	TGTGCCAGCAGCCCCAGTTCGGGGTCCTATGGCTACACCTTC	CASSPSSGSYGYTF
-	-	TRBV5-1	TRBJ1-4	TGCGCCAGCAGCATGGGACCCTCAACTAATGAAAAACTGTTTTTT	CASSMGPSTNEKLFF
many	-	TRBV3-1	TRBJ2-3	TGTGCCAGCAGCCAAGCGAGCCAAGGCATTCGGTATTTT	CASSQASQGIRYF
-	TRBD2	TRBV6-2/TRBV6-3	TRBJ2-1	TGTACCAGCAGCTTCGGGACTAGCGGCTCCTGGTTCTTC	CTSSFGTSGSWFF
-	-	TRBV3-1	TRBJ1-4	TGTGCCAGCAGCCAAGAAAGGGGCTTTCAGGCGGTGAGAGAAAAACTGTTTTTT	CASSQERGFQAVREKLFF
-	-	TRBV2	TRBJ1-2	TGTGCCAGCAGCCTCTCGATGGGGGGGATGCGCGGCTACACCTTC	CASSLSMGGMRGYTF
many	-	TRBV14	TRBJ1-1	TGTGCCAGCAGCCTCCACTCCGGGACATTAGGACGCACTGAAGCTTTCTTT	CASSLHSGTLGRTEAFF
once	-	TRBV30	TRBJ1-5	TGTGCTTTAAAGGCTGGGACAAACAATCAGCCCCAGCATTTT	CALKAGTNNQPQHF
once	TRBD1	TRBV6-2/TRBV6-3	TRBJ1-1	TGTGCCAGCAGTTACCAGACAGGGGCCCTCACTGAAGCTTTCTTT	CASSYQTGALTEAFF
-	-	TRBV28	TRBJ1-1	TGTGCCAGCACCCGGTACAAAAACACTGAAGCTTTCTTT	CASTRYKNTEAFF
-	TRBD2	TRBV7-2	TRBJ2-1	TGTGCCAGCAGCCGCTGGACTAGCGGGAGCAACGTGGATGAGCAGTTCTTC	CASSRWTSGSNVDEQFF
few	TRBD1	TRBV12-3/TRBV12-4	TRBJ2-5	TGTGCCAGCAGCCACTCGGACAGGGCTGAGCAGTACTTC	CASSHSDRAEQYF
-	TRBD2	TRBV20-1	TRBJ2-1	TGCAGTGCTAGAGATTTTCTAGCGGGGGAAGTCGATGAGCAGTTCTTC	CSARDFLAGEVDEQFF
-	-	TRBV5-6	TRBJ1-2	TGTGCCAGCAGCTCTGGGGGGGGGCAAGACTATGGCTACACCTTC	CASSSGGGQDYGYTF
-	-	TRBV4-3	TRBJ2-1	TGCGCCAGCAGCCAAGGGGTAGGGTCCTACAATGAGCAGTTCTTC	CASSQGVGSYNEQFF
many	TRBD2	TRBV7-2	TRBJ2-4	TGTGCCAGCAGCCTCGGGAGGCACATTCAGTACTTC	CASSLGRHIQYF